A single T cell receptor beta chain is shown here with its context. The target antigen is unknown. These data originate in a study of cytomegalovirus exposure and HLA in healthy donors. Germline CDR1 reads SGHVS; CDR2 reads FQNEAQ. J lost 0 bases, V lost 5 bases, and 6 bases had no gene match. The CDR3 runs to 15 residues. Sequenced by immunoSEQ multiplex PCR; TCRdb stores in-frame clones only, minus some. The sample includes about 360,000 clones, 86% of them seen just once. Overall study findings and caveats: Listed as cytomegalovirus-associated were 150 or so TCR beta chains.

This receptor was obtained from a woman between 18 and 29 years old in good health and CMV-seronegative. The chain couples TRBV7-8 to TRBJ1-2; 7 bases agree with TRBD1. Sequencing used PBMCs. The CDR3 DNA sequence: TGTGCCAGCAGCACGGACAGGACTACTAACTATGGCTACACCTTC. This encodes CASSTDRTTNYGYTF.